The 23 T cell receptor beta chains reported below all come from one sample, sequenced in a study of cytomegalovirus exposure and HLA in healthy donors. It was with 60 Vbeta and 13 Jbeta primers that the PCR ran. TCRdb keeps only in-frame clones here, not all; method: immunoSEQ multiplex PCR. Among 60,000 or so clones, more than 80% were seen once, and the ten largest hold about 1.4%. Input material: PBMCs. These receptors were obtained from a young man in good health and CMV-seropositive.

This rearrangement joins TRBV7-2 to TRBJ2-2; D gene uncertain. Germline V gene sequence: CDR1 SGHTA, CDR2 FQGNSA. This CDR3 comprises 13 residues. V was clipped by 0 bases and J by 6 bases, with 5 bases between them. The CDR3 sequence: CASSLAGSGELFF. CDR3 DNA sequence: TGTGCCAGCAGCTTAGCCGGGTCCGGGGAGCTGTTTTTT.

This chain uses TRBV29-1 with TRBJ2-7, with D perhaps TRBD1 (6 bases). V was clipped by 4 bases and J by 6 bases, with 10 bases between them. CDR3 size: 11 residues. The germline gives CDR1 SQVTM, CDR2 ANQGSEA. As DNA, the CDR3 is TGCAGCGTTGGACAGGCCCCCGAGCAGTACTTC. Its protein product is CSVGQAPEQYF.

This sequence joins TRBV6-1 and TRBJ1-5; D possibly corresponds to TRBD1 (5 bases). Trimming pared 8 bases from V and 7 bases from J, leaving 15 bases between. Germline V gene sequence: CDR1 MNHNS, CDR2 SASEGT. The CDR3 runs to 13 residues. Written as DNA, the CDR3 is TGTGCCAGCGACAAAGGGGTAAGACAGCCCCAGCATTTT. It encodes CASDKGVRQPQHF.

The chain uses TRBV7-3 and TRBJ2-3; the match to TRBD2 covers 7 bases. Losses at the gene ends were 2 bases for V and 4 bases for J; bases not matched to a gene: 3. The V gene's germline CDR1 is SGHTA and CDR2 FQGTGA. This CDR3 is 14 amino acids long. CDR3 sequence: CASSLRGGSDTQYF. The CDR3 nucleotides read TGTGCCAGCAGCTTACGGGGAGGGTCAGATACGCAGTATTTT.

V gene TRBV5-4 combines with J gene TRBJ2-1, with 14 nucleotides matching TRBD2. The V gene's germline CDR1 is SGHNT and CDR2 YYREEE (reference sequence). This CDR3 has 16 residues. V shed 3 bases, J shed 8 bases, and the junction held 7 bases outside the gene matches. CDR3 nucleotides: TGTGCCAGCAGCTCCGGGACTAGCGGGAGAGGGCATGAGCAGTTCTTC. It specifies CASSSGTSGRGHEQFF.

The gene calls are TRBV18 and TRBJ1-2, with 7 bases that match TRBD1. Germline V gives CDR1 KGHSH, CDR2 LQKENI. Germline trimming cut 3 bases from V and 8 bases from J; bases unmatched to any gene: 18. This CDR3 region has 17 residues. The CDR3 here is CASSPLGQRLPRGGYTF. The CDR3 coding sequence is TGTGCCAGCTCACCTTTGGGACAGAGACTTCCAAGGGGGGGCTACACCTTC.

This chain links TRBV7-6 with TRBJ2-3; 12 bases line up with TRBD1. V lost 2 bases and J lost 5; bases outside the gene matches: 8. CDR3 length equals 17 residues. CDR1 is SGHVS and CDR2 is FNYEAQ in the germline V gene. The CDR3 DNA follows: TGTGCCAGCAGCTTAAAACCGGGACAGGGGGCTATAGATACGCAGTATTTT. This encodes CASSLKPGQGAIDTQYF.

The CDR3: CASSYPGATEAFF. In DNA form, the CDR3 reads TGTGCCAGCAGTTACCCAGGGGCCACTGAAGCTTTCTTT. The V call is TRBV6-5, the J call TRBJ1-1, with D possibly being TRBD1 (6 bases). The ends were cut back, 2 bases at V and 4 bases at J, with 8 bases in the middle. This CDR3 is 13 amino acids long. Germline V gene data show CDR1 as MNHEY and CDR2 as SVGAGI.

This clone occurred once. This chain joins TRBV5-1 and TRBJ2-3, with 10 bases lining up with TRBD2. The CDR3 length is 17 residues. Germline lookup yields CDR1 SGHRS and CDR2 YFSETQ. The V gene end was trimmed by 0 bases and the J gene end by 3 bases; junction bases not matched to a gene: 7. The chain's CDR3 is CASSLGTSGWGTDTQYF. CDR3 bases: TGCGCCAGCAGCTTGGGGACTAGCGGCTGGGGGACAGATACGCAGTATTTT.

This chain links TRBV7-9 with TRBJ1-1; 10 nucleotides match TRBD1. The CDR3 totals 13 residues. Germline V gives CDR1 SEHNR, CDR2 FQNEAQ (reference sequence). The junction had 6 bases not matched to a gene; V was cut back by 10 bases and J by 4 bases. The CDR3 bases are TGTGCCACCCGACAGGGGGCTGGCACTGAAGCTTTCTTT. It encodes CATRQGAGTEAFF.

The DNA of the CDR3 is TGTGCCAGCAGTGAAAGGGGGCGGCCTAATGAAAAACTGTTTTTT. It codes for CASSERGRPNEKLFF. The rearrangement joins TRBV2 to TRBJ1-4; TRBD1 matches at 7 bases. CDR3 size: 15 residues. Per the germline V gene, CDR1 is SNHLY and CDR2 is FYNNEI. Trimming at V came to 2 bases and at J to 3 bases, leaving 3 bases not matched to a gene. The full variable domain, its missing parts supplied by reference TRBV2 and TRBJ1-4, is EPEVTQTPSHQVTQMGQEVILRCVPISNHLYFYWYRQILGQKVEFLVSFYNNEISEKSEIFDDQFSVERPDGSNFTLKIRSTKLEDSAMYFCASSERGRPNEKLFFGSGTQLSVL.

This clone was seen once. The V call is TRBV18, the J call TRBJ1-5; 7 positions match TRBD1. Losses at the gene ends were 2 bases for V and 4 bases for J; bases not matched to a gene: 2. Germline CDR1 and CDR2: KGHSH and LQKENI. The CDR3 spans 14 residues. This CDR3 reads CASSPTQGNQPQHF. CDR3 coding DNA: TGTGCCAGCTCACCAACACAGGGGAATCAGCCCCAGCATTTT.

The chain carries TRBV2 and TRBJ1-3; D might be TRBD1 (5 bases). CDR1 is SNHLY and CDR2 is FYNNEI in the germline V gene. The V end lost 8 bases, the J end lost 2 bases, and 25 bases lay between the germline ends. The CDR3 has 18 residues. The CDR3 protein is CASVTAAGSFGAGNTIYF. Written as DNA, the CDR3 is TGTGCCAGCGTAACGGCGGCAGGGTCTTTTGGCGCTGGAAACACCATATATTTT.

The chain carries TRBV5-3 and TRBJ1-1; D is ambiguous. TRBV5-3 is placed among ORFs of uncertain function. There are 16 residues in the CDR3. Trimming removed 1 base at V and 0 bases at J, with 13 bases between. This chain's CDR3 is CARSLLAMSMNTEAFF. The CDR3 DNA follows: TGTGCCAGAAGCTTGTTAGCAATGAGTATGAACACTGAAGCTTTCTTT.

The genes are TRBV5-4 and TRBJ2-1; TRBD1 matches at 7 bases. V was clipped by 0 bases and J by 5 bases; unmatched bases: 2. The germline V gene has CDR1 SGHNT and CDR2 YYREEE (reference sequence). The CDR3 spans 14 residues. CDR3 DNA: TGTGCCAGCAGCTTGGAGGGACAGAACAATGAGCAGTTCTTC. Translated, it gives CASSLEGQNNEQFF.

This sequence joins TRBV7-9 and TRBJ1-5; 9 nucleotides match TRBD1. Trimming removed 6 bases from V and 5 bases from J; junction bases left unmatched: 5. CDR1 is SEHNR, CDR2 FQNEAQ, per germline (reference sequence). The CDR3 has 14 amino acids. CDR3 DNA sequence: TGTGCCAGCAGTTCAACAGGGGGCCATCAGCCCCAGCATTTT. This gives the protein CASSSTGGHQPQHF.

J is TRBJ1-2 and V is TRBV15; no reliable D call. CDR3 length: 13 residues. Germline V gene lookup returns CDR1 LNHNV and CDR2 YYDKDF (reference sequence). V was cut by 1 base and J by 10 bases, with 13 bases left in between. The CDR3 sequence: CATSRVRSGSYTF. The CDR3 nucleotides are TGTGCCACCAGCAGAGTACGAAGCGGCTCCTACACCTTC.

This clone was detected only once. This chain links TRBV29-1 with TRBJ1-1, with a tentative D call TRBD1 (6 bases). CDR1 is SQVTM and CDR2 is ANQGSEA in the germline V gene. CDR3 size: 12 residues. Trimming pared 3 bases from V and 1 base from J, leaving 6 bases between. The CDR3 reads CSVDRGNTEAFF. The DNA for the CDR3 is TGCAGCGTTGACAGGGGGAACACTGAAGCTTTCTTT.

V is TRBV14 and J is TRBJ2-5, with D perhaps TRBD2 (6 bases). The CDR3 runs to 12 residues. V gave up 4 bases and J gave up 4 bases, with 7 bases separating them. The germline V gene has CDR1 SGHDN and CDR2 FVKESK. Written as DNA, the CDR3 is TGTGCCAGCAGCCGCGGGGTAGAGACCCAGTACTTC. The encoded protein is CASSRGVETQYF.

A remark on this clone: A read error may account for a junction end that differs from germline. CDR3 region: CASSFPQGSRNF. In DNA form, the CDR3 reads TGTGCCAGCAGCTTTCCCCAGGGGAGTCGCAACTTC. The genes are TRBV11-3 and TRBJ2-7; tentatively, D is TRBD1 (6 bases). The CDR3 totals 12 residues. Germline V gene data show CDR1 as SGHNT and CDR2 as YENEEA.

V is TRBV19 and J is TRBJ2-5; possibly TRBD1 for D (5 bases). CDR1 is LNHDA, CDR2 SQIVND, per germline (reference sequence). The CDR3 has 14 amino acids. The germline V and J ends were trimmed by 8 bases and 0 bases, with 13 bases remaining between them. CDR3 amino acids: CASHPRTNQETQYF. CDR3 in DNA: TGTGCCAGTCACCCCCGGACAAACCAAGAGACCCAGTACTTC.

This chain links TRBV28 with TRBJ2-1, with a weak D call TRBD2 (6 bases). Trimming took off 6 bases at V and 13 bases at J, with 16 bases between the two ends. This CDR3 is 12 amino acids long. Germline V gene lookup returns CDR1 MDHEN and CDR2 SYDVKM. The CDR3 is CASSLRLGGQFF. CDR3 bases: TGTGCCAGCAGCCTCCGGTTGGGGGGTCAGTTCTTC.

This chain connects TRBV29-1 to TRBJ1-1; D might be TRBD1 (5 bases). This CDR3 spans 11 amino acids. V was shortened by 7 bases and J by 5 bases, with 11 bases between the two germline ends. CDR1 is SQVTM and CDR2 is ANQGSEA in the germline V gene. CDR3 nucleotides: TGCAGCGCTTTCAGGGTGACTGAAGCTTTCTTT. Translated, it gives CSAFRVTEAFF.